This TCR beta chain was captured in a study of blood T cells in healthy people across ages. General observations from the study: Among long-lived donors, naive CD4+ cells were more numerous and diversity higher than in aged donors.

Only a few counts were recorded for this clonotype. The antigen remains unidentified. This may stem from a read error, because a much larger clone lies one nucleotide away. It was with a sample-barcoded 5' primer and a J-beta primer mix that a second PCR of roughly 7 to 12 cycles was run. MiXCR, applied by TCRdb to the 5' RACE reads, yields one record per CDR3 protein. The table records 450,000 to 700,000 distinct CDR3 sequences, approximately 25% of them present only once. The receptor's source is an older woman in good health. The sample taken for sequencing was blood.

The DNA of the CDR3 is TGTGCCAGTATAGCGAGGGGGCAAGAGACCCAGTACTTC. Translated: CASIARGQETQYF. J is TRBJ2-5 and V is TRBV6-1, with TRBD1 as a possible D gene (6 bases). The V end lost 9 bases, the J end lost 2 bases, and 13 bases lay between the germline ends. This CDR3 has 13 residues. Germline assignment: CDR1 MNHNS and CDR2 SASEGT.